Described below is a single T cell receptor beta chain sequence and its context. The antigen is undetermined. There are 14 residues in the CDR3. CDR1 is SNHLY and CDR2 is FYNNEI in the germline V gene. The data are from a study of T-cell memory formation after mild COVID-19. Study as a whole: Largely donor-specific TCR clusters were found.

Employing constant-segment primers, 5'RACE generated TCR alpha and TCR beta cDNA libraries bearing sample barcodes and UMIs. TCRdb called the 5' RACE reads again in MiXCR, with one record for every CDR3 protein. The sample includes about 610,000 distinct CDR3 sequences, 15% to 20% of them seen just once. Study results and limitations: Pre-infection memory held some responding clones, suggesting pre-existing cross-reactive T cells responded. Researchers report contracting CD4+ clones mostly in CM and EM, with CD8+ clones in EMRA.

The receptor was derived from an adult woman who had mild COVID-19 (a few samples of this study predate the infection). Cell type and time point are not known. V is TRBV2 and J is TRBJ2-1, with TRBD2 identical over 8 bases. The sequenced sample was PBMCs or a T cell subset sorted from them (not recorded which). The CDR3 region has the DNA TGTGCAAGTCCGAGCGGGAGCATGAACAATGAGCAGTTCTTC. Translating gives CASPSGSMNNEQFF.